The 24 T cell receptor beta chains reported below all come from one sample, sequenced in a study of CD8+CD57+ T cells in acquired aplastic anemia. TCR beta VDJ combinations and CDR3 sequences were profiled from genomic DNA. One entry per CDR3 protein, called by TCRdb with MiXCR from the reads. The sample has around 400,000 distinct CDR3 sequences, approximately 70% seen once. Material for sequencing was sorted CD4+, CD8+, or CD8+CD57+ T cells (not recorded which) from PBMCs. These receptor sequences come from a human donor in good health, serving as a control.

This clonotype occurred many times. This chain connects TRBV12-3 or TRBV12-4 to TRBJ2-7, with TRBD1 identical over 8 bases. There are 14 residues in the CDR3. The J segment lost 2 bases and the V segment lost 4 bases, leaving 4 bases of the junction unmatched. The CDR3 DNA reads TGTGCCAGCAGTTGGGGACAGGAGACCTACGAGCAGTACTTC. Its translation is CASSWGQETYEQYF.

On this clonotype itself: Because the CDR3's place on the DNA is in doubt, the DNA is left out and the CDR3 is given as listed by TCRdb. The chain links TRBV2 to TRBJ1-5. Termini included, the CDR3 measures 15 amino acids. The V gene's germline CDR1 is SNHLY and CDR2 FYNNEI. CDR3: CASSRQGGGYTFGSF.

The chain combines TRBV14 with TRBJ2-6; D not certain. The germline gives CDR1 SGHDN, CDR2 FVKESK. The CDR3 contains 19 residues. The germline V and J ends were trimmed by 4 bases and 0 bases, with 19 bases remaining between them. CDR3 nucleotide sequence: TGTGCCAGCAGCCCCCCCGGGCCTTCGGGTGACTCTGGGGCCAACGTCCTGACTTTC. Its translation is CASSPPGPSGDSGANVLTF. The entire variable domain, with the rest obtained from reference TRBV14 and TRBJ2-6, is as follows: EAGVTQFPSHSVIEKGQTVTLRCDPISGHDNLYWYRRVMGKEIKFLLHFVKESKQDESGMPNNRFLAERTGGTYSTLKVQPAELEDSGVYFCASSPPGPSGDSGANVLTFGAGSRLTVL.

This chain links TRBV9 with TRBJ1-2, with D maybe TRBD1 (5 bases). This CDR3 is 14 amino acids long. The V end lost 0 bases, the J end lost 10 bases, and 16 bases lay between the germline ends. CDR1 SGDLS and CDR2 YYNGEE come from the germline V gene. CDR3 region: CASSVGPGTAVYTF. In DNA, the CDR3 is TGTGCCAGCAGCGTAGGCCCCGGGACGGCGGTCTACACCTTC.

The chain uses TRBV5-5 and TRBJ1-6, with D hard to call. V lost 4 bases and J lost 7, with 12 bases in between. The CDR3 has 14 amino acids. Germline V lookup: CDR1 SGHKS, CDR2 YYEKEE (reference sequence). The CDR3 DNA reads as TGTGCCAGCAGCGCCCCGACCTCCAATTCACCCCTCCACTTT. Residues: CASSAPTSNSPLHF.

The chain couples TRBV5-1 to TRBJ2-2; D unclear. The germline V gene encodes CDR1 SGHRS and CDR2 YFSETQ. The CDR3 totals 13 residues. V was clipped by 4 bases and J by 3 bases, with 7 bases between them. The DNA of the CDR3 is TGCGCCAGCAGCCGAGGTTACACCGGGGAGCTGTTTTTT. Translated, it gives CASSRGYTGELFF.

This clonotype was seen many times. The genes are TRBV9 and TRBJ2-1; maybe TRBD2 (6 bases). The germline gives CDR1 SGDLS, CDR2 YYNGEE. The CDR3 spans 18 residues. The V end lost 0 bases, the J end lost 6 bases, and 22 bases lay between the germline ends. In nucleotides, the CDR3 is TGTGCCAGCAGCGTAGAGGTTAATGGCGGGGTTAACTCCAATGAGCAGTTCTTC. Translating it yields CASSVEVNGGVNSNEQFF.

The chain carries TRBV2 and TRBJ1-6; D uncertain. Looked up from germline, CDR1 is SNHLY and CDR2 is FYNNEI. This CDR3 has 12 amino acids. V was clipped by 8 bases and J by 18 bases, with 20 bases between them. CDR3 residues: CASGLCGPGHHF. In DNA form, the CDR3 reads TGTGCCAGCGGACTGTGTGGACCCGGGCACCACTTT.

In this sample, this clonotype turned up many times. The gene calls are TRBV6-1 and TRBJ1-4; the D gene is possibly TRBD1 (6 bases). The CDR3 has 17 amino acids. Germline V CDR1 and CDR2: MNHNS, SASEGT. V lost 2 bases and J lost 7, with 20 bases in between. The CDR3 loop reads CASSESLWVGAAEKLFF. CDR3 nucleotide sequence: TGTGCCAGCAGTGAAAGCCTATGGGTGGGGGCGGCTGAAAAACTGTTTTTT.

This clonotype occurred many times. The chain joins TRBV2 to TRBJ1-1; D is possibly TRBD1 (5 bases). Germline loops: CDR1 SNHLY, CDR2 FYNNEI. V lost 7 bases, J lost 7 bases, and 10 bases lay in between. The CDR3 runs 11 residues. The CDR3 reads CASIRDGEAFF. DNA of the CDR3: TGTGCCAGCATTCGGGACGGTGAAGCTTTCTTT.

There are many counts of this clonotype. The CDR3 nucleotides read TGCAGTGCTCCCACCCGAGGAGAGGCTGAAGCTTTCTTT. Encoded protein: CSAPTRGEAEAFF. The rearrangement uses TRBV20-1 and TRBJ1-1; D is ambiguous. This CDR3 spans 13 amino acids. Germline loops: CDR1 DFQATT, CDR2 SNEGSKA (reference sequence). V was clipped by 5 bases and J by 6 bases, with 16 bases between them.

The rearrangement links TRBV29-1 to TRBJ2-1; D not resolved. The V end lost 6 bases, the J end lost 6 bases, and 9 bases lay between the germline ends. The CDR3 extends over 11 amino acids. Germline V gives CDR1 SQVTM, CDR2 ANQGSEA. CDR3 bases: TGCAGCGTGGTCACTTCCAATGAGCAGTTCTTC. It encodes CSVVTSNEQFF.

Concerning this clonotype itself: A junction boundary mismatches the germline segment, possibly from a read error. V usage is TRBV10-3 and J usage is TRBJ1-2; TRBD1 is a possible D gene (6 bases). The CDR3 loop spans 15 amino acids. The V gene's germline CDR1 is ENHRY and CDR2 SYGVKD. The CDR3, as DNA: TGTGCCATCAGTGAGCTGGGACGGGGACACTATGGCTACTCCTTC. Its protein product is CAISELGRGHYGYSF.

The V gene is TRBV20-1, the J gene TRBJ2-1; no definite D call. Germline V lookup: CDR1 DFQATT, CDR2 SNEGSKA (reference sequence). The V end was cut by 0 bases, the J end by 0 bases, with 12 bases between. The CDR3 consists of 16 residues. The CDR3 coding sequence is TGCAGTGCTAGAGATCGGGCGGAAAACTCCTACAATGAGCAGTTCTTC. Its protein product is CSARDRAENSYNEQFF.

Concerning this clonotype itself: With a much larger clone just one base away, this may be a read error. The V and J genes are TRBV20-1 and TRBJ1-3; D is uncertain. The CDR3 extends over 18 amino acids. Looked up from germline, CDR1 is DFQATT and CDR2 is SNEGSKA (reference sequence). The CDR3 protein is CSARDAVNSNVVENAIYF. The CDR3 bases are TGCAGTGCTAGAGATGCCGTGAATAGCAACGTGGTAGAAAACGCCATATATTTT.

The rearrangement uses TRBV5-1 and TRBJ2-5, with a weak D call TRBD2 (6 bases). Germline V gene lookup returns CDR1 SGHRS and CDR2 YFSETQ. The V and J ends lost 2 bases and 11 bases respectively, with 13 bases between them. This CDR3 has 12 amino acids. CDR3: CASSFLEGQQYF. CDR3 nucleotide sequence: TGCGCCAGCAGCTTTCTGGAGGGCCAGCAGTACTTC.

The chain joins TRBV4-3 to TRBJ2-7; 9 bases align to TRBD1. Per germline, CDR1 LGHNA and CDR2 YSLEER. The CDR3 runs to 14 residues. The V gene end was trimmed by 2 bases and the J gene end by 3 bases; junction bases not matched to a gene: 2. This CDR3 reads CASSQLDRGYEQYF. The CDR3 region has the DNA TGCGCCAGCAGCCAATTGGACAGGGGCTACGAGCAGTACTTC.

The CDR3 sequence is CASSTGGGYEQYV. DNA for the CDR3: TGCGCCAGCAGCACAGGGGGCGGATACGAGCAGTACGTC. The V call is TRBV10-1, the J call TRBJ2-7; 9 bases align to TRBD1. Germline assignment: CDR1 WNHNN and CDR2 SYGVQD (reference sequence). The CDR3 is 13 amino acids. V dropped 6 bases and J dropped 4; count of bases not matched to a gene: 4.

Of note for this clonotype: Likely a read error: the CDR3 ends without its conserved phenylalanine or tryptophan. Because the CDR3's place on the DNA is in doubt, the DNA is left out and the CDR3 is given as listed by TCRdb. The rearrangement joins TRBV7-8 to TRBJ1-5. Germline CDR1 is SGHVS and CDR2 is FQNEAQ. Ends included, the CDR3 has 13 residues. The CDR3 reads CASSLQAASSYNS.

This clonotype appeared many times. V gene TRBV5-8 combines with J gene TRBJ2-1; weak D call: TRBD2 (5 bases). From germline, CDR1 is SGHTS and CDR2 YDEGEE. V was shortened by 3 bases and J by 10 bases, with 11 bases between the two germline ends. The CDR3 consists of 12 residues. The DNA for the CDR3 is TGTGCCAGCAGCTGGGTGGGGAGAGAGCAGTTCTTC. Translated: CASSWVGREQFF.

The rearrangement uses TRBV5-8 and TRBJ1-5; D is perhaps TRBD1 (6 bases). From germline, CDR1 is SGHTS and CDR2 YDEGEE. This CDR3 region has 14 residues. Deletions cut 2 bases from V and 9 bases from J, with 15 bases between. The CDR3 bases are TGTGCCAGCAGCTTAGGAAGGGGGGTAAGGCCCCAGCATTTT. It specifies CASSLGRGVRPQHF.

The gene calls are TRBV7-2 and TRBJ2-5, with D perhaps assigned TRBD1 or TRBD2 (5 bases each). Per the germline V gene, CDR1 is SGHTA and CDR2 is FQGNSA. V was clipped by 5 bases and J by 13 bases, with 26 bases between them. CDR3 length: 15 amino acids. CDR3 loop: CASSPKSVGTQYLYF. For the CDR3, the DNA is TGTGCCAGCAGCCCTAAGTCGGTCGGGACCCAGTACTTGTACTTC.

The chain joins TRBV7-2 to TRBJ1-2, with D maybe TRBD1 (6 bases). Looked up from germline, CDR1 is SGHTA and CDR2 is FQGNSA. V was trimmed by 5 bases and J by 5 bases, leaving 9 bases between them. The CDR3 has 12 amino acids. CDR3 sequence: CASSTGQYGYTF. CDR3 nucleotide sequence: TGTGCCAGCAGCACAGGACAGTATGGCTACACCTTC.

The chain combines TRBV7-2 with TRBJ2-5; TRBD2 is a possible D gene (5 bases). Germline V gives CDR1 SGHTA, CDR2 FQGNSA. Trimming pared 2 bases from V and 10 bases from J, leaving 17 bases between. The CDR3 extends over 14 amino acids. The CDR3 protein is CASSLQPRAYDQYF. As DNA, the CDR3 is TGTGCCAGCAGCTTACAGCCGCGGGCTTACGACCAGTACTTC.